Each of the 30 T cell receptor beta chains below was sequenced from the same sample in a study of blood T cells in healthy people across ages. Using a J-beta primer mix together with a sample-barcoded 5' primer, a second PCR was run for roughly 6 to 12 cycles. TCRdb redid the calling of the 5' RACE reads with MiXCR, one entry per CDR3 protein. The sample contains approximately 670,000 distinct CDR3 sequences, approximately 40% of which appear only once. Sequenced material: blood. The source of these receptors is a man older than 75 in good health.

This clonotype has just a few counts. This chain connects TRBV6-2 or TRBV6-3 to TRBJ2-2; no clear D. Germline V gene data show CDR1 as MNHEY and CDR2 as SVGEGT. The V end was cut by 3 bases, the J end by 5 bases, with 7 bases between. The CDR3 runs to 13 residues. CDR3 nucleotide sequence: TGTGCCAGCAGTTATGGCTATACCGGGGAGCTGTTTTTT. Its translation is CASSYGYTGELFF.

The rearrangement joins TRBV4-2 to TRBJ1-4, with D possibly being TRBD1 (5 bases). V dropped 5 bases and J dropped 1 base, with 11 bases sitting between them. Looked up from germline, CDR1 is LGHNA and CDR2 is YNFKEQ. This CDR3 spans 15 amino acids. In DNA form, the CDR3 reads TGTGCCAGCAGCGAGGACACCCTAACTAATGAAAAACTGTTTTTT. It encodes CASSEDTLTNEKLFF.

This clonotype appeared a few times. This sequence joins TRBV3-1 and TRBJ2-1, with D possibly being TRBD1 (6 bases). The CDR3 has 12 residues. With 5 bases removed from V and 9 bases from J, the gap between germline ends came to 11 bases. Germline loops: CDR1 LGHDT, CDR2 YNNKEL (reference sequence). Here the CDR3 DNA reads TGTGCCAGCAGCTCAGGGGTGGGTGAGCAGTTCTTC. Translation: CASSSGVGEQFF.

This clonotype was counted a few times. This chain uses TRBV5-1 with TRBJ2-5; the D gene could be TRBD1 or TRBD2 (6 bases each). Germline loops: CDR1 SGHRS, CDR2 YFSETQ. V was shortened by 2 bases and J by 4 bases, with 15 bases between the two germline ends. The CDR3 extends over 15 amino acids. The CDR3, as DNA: TGCGCCAGCAGCTTTGGAGGGGGAGGTGGAGAGACCCAGTACTTC. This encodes CASSFGGGGGETQYF.

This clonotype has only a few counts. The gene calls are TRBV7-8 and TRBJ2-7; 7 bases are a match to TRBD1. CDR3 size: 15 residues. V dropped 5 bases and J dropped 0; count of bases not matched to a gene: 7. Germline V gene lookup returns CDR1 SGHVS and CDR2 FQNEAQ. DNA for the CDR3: TGTGCCAGCAGCCACGGGACAGACCTCTCCTACGAGCAGTACTTC. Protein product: CASSHGTDLSYEQYF.

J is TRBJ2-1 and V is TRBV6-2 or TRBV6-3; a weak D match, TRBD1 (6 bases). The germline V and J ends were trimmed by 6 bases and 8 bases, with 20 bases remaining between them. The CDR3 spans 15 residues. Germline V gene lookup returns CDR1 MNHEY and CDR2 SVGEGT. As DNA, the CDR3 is TGTGCCAGCAGATCACCGGGACAAACCGGCGATGAGCAGTTCTTC. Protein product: CASRSPGQTGDEQFF.

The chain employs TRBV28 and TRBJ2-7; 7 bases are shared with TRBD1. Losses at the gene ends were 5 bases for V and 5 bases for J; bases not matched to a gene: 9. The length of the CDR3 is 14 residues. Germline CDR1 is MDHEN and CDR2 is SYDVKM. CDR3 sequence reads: CASSRDRFQNEQYF. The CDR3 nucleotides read TGTGCCAGCAGTAGGGACAGATTTCAGAACGAGCAGTACTTC.

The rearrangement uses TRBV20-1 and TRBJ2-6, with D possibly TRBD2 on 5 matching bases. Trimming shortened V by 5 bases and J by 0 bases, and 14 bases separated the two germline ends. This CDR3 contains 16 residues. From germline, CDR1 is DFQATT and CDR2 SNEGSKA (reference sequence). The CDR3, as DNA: TGCAGTGCTTTGCGTCGACGGGGCTCTGGGGCCAACGTCCTGACTTTC. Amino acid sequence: CSALRRRGSGANVLTF.

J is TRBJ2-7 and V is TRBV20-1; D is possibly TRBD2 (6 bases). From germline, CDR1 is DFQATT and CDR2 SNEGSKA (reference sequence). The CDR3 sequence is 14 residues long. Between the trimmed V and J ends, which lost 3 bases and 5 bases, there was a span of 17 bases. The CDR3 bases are TGCAGTGCTAGGGAACGGGGGAATTGGCACGAGCAGTACTTC. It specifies CSARERGNWHEQYF.

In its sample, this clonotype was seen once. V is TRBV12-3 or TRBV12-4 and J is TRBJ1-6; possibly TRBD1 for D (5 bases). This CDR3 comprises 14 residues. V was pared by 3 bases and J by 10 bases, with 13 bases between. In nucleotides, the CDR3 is TGTGCCAGCAGTTTGAGTCAGGGTGAATCACCCCTCCACTTT. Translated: CASSLSQGESPLHF.

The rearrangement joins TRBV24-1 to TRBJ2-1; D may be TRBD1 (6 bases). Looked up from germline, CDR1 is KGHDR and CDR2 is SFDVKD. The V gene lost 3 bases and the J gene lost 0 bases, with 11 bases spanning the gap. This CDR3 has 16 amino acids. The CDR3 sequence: CATSDRDRFSYNEQFF. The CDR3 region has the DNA TGTGCCACCAGTGATCGAGACAGGTTCTCCTACAATGAGCAGTTCTTC.

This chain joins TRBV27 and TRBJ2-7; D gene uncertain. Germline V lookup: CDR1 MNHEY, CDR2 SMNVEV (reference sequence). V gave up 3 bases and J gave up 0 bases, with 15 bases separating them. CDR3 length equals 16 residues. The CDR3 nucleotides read TGTGCCAGCAGTTTTACCAGCCGGGCGAGCTCCTACGAGCAGTACTTC. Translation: CASSFTSRASSYEQYF.

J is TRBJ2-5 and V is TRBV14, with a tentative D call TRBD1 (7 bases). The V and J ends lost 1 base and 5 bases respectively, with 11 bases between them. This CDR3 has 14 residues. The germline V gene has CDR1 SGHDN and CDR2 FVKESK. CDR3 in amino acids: CASSQASGGETQYF. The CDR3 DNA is TGTGCCAGCAGCCAAGCATCAGGGGGGGAGACCCAGTACTTC. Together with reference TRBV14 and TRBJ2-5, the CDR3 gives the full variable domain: EAGVTQFPSHSVIEKGQTVTLRCDPISGHDNLYWYRRVMGKEIKFLLHFVKESKQDESGMPNNRFLAERTGGTYSTLKVQPAELEDSGVYFCASSQASGGETQYFGPGTRLLVL.

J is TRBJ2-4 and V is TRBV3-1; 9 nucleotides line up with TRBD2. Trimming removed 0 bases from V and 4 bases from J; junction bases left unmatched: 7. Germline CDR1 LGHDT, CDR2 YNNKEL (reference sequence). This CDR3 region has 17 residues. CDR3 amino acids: CASSQDRLAGSKNIQYF. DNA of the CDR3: TGTGCCAGCAGCCAAGATCGGCTAGCGGGGTCAAAAAACATTCAGTACTTC.

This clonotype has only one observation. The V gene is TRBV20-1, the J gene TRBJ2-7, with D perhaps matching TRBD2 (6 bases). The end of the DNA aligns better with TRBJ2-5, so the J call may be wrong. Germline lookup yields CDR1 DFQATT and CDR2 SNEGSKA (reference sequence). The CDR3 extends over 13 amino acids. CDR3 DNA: TGCAGTGCTAGTGGAGGGGACCAAGAGACCCAGTACTTC. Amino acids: CSASGGDQETQYF.

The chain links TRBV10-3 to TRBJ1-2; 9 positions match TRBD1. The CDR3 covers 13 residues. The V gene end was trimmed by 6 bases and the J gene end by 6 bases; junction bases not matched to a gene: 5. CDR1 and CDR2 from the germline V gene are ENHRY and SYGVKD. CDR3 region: CAIRVTGGHGYTF. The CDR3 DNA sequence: TGTGCCATCAGGGTAACAGGGGGCCATGGCTACACCTTC.

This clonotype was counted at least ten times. CDR3 region: CASSLYGQPQHF. CDR3 nucleotides: TGTGCCAGCAGTTTGTATGGTCAGCCCCAGCATTTT. The V gene is TRBV12-3 or TRBV12-4, the J gene TRBJ1-5; D ambiguous. The CDR3 is 12 amino acids. V was cut by 3 bases and J by 6 bases, with 6 bases left in between.

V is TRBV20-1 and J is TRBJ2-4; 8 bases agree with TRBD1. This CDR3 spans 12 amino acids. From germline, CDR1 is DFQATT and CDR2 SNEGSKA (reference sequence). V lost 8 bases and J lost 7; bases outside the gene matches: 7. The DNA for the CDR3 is TGCAGTACTGGACAGGGATGGAACATTCAGTACTTC. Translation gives CSTGQGWNIQYF.

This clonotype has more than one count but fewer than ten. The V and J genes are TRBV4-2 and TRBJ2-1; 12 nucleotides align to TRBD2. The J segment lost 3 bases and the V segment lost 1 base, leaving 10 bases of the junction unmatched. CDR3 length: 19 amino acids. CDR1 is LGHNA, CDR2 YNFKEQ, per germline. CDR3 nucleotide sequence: TGTGCCAGCAGCCAAGCTAGCGGGAGGGCCGCTGTGAACTACAATGAGCAGTTCTTC. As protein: CASSQASGRAAVNYNEQFF.

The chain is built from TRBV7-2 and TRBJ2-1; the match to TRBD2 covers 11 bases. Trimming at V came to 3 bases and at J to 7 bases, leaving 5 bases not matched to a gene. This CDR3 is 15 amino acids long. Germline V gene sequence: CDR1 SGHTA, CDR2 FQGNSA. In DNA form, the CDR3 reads TGTGCCAGCAGCTTGTCAGGACTAGCGGGTAATGAGCAGTTCTTC. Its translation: CASSLSGLAGNEQFF.

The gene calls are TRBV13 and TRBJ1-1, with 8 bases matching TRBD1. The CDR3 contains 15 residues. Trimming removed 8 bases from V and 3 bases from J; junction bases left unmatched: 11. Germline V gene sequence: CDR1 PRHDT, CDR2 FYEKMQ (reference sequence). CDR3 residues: CASRPRQGIYTEAFF. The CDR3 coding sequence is TGTGCCAGCCGACCAAGACAGGGGATTTACACTGAAGCTTTCTTT.

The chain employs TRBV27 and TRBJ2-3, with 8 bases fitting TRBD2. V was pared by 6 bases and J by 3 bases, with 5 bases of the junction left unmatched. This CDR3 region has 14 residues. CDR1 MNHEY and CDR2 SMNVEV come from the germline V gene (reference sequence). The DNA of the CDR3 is TGTGCCAGCAGGGAGCGGGGGAGGACAGATACGCAGTATTTT. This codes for CASRERGRTDTQYF.

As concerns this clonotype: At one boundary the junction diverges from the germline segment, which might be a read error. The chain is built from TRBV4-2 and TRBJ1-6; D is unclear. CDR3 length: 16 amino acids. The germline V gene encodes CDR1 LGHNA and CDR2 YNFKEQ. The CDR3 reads CVSSVPRRGNNSPLHF. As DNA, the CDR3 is TGTGTCAGCTCCGTCCCGCGCAGAGGTAATAATTCACCCCTCCACTTT.

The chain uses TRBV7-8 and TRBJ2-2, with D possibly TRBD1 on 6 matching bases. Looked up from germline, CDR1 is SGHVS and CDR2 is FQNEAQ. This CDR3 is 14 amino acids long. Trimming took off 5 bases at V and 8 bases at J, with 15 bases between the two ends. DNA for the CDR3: TGTGCCAGCAGCATCCGGGACATGACGGGGGAGCTGTTTTTT. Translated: CASSIRDMTGELFF.

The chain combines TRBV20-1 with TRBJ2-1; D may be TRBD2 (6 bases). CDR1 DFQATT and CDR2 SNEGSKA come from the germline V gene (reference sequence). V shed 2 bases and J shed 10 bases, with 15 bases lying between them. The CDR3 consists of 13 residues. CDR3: CSARQTTAGEQFF. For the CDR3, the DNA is TGCAGTGCTAGACAAACGACGGCGGGGGAGCAGTTCTTC.

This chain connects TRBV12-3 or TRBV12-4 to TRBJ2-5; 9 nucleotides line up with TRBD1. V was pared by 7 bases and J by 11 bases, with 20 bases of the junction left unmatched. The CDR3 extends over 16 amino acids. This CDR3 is CASTSDRGGSYNEQYF. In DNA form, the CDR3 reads TGTGCCAGCACTTCGGACAGGGGAGGCTCCTACAATGAGCAGTACTTC.

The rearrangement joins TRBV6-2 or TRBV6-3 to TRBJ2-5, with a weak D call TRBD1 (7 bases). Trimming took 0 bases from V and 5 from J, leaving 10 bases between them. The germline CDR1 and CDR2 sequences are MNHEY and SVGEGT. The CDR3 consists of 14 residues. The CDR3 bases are TGTGCCAGCAGTTACTCGCCAGGGGGGGAGACCCAGTACTTC. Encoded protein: CASSYSPGGETQYF.

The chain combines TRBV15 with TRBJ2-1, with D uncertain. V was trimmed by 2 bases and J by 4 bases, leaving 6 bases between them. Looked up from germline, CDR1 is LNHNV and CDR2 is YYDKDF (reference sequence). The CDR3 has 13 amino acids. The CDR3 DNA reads TGTGCCACCAGCAGAAAGGCTTACAATGAGCAGTTCTTC. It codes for CATSRKAYNEQFF. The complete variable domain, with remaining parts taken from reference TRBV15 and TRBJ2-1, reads DAMVIQNPRYQVTQFGKPVTLSCSQTLNHNVMYWYQQKSSQAPKLLFHYYDKDFNNEADTPDNFQSRRPNTSFCFLDIRSPGLGDTAMYLCATSRKAYNEQFFGPGTRLTVL.

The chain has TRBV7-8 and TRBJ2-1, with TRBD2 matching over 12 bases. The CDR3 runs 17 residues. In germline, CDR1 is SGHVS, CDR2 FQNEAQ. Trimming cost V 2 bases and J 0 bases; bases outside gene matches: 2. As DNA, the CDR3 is TGTGCCAGCAGCTTAACTAGCGGGGGGATCTCCTACAATGAGCAGTTCTTC. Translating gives CASSLTSGGISYNEQFF.

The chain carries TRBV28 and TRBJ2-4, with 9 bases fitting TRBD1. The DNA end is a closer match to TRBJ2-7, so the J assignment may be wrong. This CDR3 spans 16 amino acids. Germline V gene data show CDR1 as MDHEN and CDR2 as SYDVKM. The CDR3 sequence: CASSSPADRGYYEQYF. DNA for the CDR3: TGTGCCAGCAGTTCACCGGCCGACAGGGGGTACTACGAGCAGTACTTC.